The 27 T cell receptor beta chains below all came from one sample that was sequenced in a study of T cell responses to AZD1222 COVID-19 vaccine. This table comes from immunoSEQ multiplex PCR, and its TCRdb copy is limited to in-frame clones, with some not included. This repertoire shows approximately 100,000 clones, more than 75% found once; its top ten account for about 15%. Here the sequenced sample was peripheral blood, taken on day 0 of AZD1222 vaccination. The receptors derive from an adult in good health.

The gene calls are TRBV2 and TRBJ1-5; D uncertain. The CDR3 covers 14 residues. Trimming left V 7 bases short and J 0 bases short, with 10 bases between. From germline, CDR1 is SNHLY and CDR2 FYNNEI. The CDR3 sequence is CASNDGNSNQPQHF. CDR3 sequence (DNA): TGTGCCAGCAATGACGGGAATAGCAATCAGCCCCAGCATTTT.

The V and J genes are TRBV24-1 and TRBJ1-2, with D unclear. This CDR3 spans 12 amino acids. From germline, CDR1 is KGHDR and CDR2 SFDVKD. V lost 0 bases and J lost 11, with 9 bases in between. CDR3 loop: CATSDLNRQYTF. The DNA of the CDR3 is TGTGCCACCAGTGATTTGAACCGACAATACACCTTC.

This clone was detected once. The CDR3 nucleotides read TGTGCCTGGAGCGAGAACAAAGATACGCAGTATTTT. Translation gives CAWSENKDTQYF. The V gene is TRBV30, the J gene TRBJ2-3, with no clear D. The length of the CDR3 is 12 residues. V was shortened by 3 bases and J by 5 bases, with 9 bases between the two germline ends. Germline V gene lookup returns CDR1 GTSNPN and CDR2 SVGIG (reference sequence).

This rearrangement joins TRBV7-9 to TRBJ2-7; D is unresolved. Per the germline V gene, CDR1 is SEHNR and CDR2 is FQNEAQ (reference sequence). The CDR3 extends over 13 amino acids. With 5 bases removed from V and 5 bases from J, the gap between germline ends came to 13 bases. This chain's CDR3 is CASSPETFDEQYF. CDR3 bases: TGTGCCAGCAGCCCCGAGACTTTTGACGAGCAGTACTTC.

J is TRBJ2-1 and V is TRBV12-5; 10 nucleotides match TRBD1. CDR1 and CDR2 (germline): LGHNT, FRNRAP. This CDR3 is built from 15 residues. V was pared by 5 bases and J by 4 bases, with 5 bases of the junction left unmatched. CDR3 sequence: CASGQGQGVYNEQFF. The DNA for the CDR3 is TGTGCTAGTGGTCAAGGACAGGGGGTATACAATGAGCAGTTCTTC.

CDR3 DNA: TGTGCCATCGCCGGCGGAAACAATGAGCAGTTCTTC. It specifies CAIAGGNNEQFF. The chain is built from TRBV10-3 and TRBJ2-1; D remains ambiguous. This CDR3 has 12 amino acids. CDR1 and CDR2 (germline): ENHRY, SYGVKD. With 8 bases removed from V and 5 bases from J, the gap between germline ends came to 10 bases.

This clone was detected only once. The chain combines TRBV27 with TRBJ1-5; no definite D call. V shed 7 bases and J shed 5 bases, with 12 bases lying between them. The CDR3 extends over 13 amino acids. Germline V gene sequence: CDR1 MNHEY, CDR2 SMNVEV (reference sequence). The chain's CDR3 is CASTSGFDQPQHF. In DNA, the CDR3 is TGTGCCAGCACCTCGGGTTTCGATCAGCCCCAGCATTTT.

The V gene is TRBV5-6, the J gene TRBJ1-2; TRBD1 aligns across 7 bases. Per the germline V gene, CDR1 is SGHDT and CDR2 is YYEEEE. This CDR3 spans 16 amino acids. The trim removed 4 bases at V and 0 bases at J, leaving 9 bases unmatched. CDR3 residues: CASSVTPGQSNYGYTF. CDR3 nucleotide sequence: TGTGCCAGCAGCGTGACACCGGGACAGTCTAACTATGGCTACACCTTC.

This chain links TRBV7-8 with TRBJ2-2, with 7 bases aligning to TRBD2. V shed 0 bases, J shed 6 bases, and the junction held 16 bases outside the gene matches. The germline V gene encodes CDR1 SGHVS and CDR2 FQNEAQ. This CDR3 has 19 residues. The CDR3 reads CASSLAPPYRGRDAGELFF. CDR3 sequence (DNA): TGTGCCAGCAGCTTAGCTCCCCCGTATCGCGGGAGAGACGCCGGGGAGCTGTTTTTT.

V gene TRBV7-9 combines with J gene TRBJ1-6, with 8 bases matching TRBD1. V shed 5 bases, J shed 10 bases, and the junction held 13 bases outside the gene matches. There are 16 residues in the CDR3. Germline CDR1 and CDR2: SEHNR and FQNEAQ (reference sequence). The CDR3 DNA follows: TGTGCCAGCAGCGAAAGGACAGGGTACCCGCCCTCACCCCTCCACTTT. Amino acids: CASSERTGYPPSPLHF.

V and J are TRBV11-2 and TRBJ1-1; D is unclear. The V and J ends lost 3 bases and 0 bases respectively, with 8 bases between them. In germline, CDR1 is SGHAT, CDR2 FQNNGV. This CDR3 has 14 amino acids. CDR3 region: CASSFSGVNTEAFF. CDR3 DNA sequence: TGTGCCAGCAGCTTCTCTGGGGTGAACACTGAAGCTTTCTTT.

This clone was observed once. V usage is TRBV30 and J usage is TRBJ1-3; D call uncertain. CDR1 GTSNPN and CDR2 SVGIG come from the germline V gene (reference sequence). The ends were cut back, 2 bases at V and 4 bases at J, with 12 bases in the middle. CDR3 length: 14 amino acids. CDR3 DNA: TGTGCCTGGAGTCGCACCCTTGAAGGAAACACCATATATTTT. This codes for CAWSRTLEGNTIYF.

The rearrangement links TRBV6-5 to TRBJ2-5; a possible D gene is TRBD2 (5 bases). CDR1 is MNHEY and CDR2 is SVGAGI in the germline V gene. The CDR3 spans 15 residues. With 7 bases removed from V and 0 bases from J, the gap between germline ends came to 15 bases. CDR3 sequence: CASKPAGLYQETQYF. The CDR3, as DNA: TGTGCCAGCAAGCCGGCGGGTCTGTACCAAGAGACCCAGTACTTC.

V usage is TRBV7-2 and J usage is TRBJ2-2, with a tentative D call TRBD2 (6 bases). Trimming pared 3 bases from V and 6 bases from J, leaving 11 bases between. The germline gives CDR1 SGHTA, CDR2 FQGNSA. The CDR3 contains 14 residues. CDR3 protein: CASSLGLLPGELFF. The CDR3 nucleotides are TGTGCCAGCAGCTTGGGACTGCTACCCGGGGAGCTGTTTTTT.

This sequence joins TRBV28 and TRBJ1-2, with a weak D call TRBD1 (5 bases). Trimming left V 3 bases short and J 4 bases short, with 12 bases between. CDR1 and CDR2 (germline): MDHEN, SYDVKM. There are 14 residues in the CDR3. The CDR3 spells CASSLPGLVYGYTF. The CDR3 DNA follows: TGTGCCAGCAGTTTGCCGGGGCTTGTCTATGGCTACACCTTC.

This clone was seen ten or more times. CDR3 in DNA: TGTGCCGTCTTTTCGGACCGACAAATGAACACTGAAGCTTTCTTT. Protein sequence: CAVFSDRQMNTEAFF. The chain links TRBV7-8 to TRBJ1-1, with D unclear. This CDR3 spans 15 amino acids. The V gene's germline CDR1 is SGHVS and CDR2 FQNEAQ. V lost 11 bases, J lost 0 bases, and 19 bases lay in between.

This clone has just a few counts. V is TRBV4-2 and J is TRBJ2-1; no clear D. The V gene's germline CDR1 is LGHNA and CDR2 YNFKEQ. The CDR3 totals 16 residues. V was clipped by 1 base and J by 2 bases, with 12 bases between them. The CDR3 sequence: CASSQGAQRAYNEQFF. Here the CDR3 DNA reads TGTGCCAGCAGCCAAGGAGCACAGCGAGCCTACAATGAGCAGTTCTTC.

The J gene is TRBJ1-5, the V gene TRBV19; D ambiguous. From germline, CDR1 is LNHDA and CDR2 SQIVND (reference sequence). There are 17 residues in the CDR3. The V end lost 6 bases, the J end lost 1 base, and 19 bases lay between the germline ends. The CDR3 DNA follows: TGTGCCAGTAGCCCTCTCAAAGAGGCGGGGAGCAATCAGCCCCAGCATTTT. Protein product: CASSPLKEAGSNQPQHF.

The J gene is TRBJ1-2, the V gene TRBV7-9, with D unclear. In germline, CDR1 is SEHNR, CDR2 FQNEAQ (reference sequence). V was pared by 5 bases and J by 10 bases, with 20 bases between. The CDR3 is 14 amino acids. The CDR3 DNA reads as TGTGCCAGCAGCCTCGGAGACGGCAACCGAGCCTACACCTTC. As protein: CASSLGDGNRAYTF.

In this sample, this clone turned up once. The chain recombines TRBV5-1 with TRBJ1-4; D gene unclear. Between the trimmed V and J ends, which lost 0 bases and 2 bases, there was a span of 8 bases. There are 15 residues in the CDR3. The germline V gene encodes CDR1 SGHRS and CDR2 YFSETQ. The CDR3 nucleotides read TGCGCCAGCAGCTTGGGGCGTGGGACTAATGAAAAACTGTTTTTT. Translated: CASSLGRGTNEKLFF.

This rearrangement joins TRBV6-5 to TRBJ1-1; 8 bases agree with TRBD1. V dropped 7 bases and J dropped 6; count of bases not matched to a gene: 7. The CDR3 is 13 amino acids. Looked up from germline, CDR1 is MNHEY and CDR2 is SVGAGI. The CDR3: CASMSGQGSEAFF. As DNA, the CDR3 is TGTGCCAGCATGTCAGGACAGGGATCTGAAGCTTTCTTT.

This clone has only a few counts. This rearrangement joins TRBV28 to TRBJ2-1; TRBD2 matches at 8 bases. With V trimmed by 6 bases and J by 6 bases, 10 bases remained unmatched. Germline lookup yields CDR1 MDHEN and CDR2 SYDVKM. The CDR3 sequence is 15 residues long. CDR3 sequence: CASSHLAGIGNEQFF. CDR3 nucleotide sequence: TGTGCCAGCAGCCACTTAGCGGGAATTGGCAATGAGCAGTTCTTC.

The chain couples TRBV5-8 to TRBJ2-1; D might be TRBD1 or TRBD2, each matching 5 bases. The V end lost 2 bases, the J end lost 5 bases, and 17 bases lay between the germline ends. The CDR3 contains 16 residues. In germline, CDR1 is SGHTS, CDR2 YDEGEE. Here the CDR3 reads CASSFYGTYYHNEQFF. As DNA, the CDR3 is TGTGCCAGCAGCTTCTACGGGACGTACTACCACAATGAGCAGTTCTTC.

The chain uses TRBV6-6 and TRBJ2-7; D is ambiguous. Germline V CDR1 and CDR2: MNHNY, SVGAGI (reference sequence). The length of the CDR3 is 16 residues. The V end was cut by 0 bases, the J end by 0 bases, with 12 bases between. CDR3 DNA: TGTGCCAGCAGTTACTCGTGGGCAGGCATCTCCTACGAGCAGTACTTC. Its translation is CASSYSWAGISYEQYF.

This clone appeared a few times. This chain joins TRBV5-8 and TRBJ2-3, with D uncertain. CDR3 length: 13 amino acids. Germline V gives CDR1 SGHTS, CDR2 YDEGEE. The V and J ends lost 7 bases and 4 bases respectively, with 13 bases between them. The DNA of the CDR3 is TGTGCCAGCGGTCCCCTTTGGGCAGATACGCAGTATTTT. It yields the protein CASGPLWADTQYF.

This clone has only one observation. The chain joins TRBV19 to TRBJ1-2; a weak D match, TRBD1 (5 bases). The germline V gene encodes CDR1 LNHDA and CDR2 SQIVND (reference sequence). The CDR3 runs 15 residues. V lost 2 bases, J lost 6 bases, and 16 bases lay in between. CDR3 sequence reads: CASSIRARQGDGYTF. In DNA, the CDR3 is TGTGCCAGTAGTATAAGGGCTCGGCAGGGTGATGGCTACACCTTC.

The CDR3 reads CASRVLNTGELFF. DNA for the CDR3: TGTGCCAGCCGGGTGTTGAACACCGGGGAGCTGTTTTTT. This chain joins TRBV6-5 and TRBJ2-2; D gene unclear. Trimming left V 8 bases short and J 1 base short, with 8 bases between. Germline V CDR1 and CDR2: MNHEY, SVGAGI. The CDR3 has 13 residues.